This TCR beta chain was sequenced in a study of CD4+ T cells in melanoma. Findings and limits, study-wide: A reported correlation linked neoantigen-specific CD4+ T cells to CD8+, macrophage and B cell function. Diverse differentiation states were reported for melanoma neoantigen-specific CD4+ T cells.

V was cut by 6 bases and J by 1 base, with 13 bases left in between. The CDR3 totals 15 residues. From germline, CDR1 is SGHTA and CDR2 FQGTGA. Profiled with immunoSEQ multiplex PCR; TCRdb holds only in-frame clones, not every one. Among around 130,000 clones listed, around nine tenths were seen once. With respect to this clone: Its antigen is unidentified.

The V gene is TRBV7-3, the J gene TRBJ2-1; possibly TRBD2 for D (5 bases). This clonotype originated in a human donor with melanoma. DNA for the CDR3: TGTGCCAGCAGTATAAAGCGGTCTTCCTACAATGAGCAGTTCTTC. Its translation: CASSIKRSSYNEQFF.